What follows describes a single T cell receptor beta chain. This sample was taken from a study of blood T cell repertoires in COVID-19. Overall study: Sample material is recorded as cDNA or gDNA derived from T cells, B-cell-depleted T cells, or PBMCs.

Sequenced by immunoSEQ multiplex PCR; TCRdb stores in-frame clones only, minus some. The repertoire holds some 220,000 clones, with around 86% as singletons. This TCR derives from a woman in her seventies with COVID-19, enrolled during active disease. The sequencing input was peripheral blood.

The chain's CDR3 is CASSRLPGQINYGYTF. CDR3 nucleotides: TGCGCCAGCAGCCGCCTTCCCGGACAGATTAACTATGGCTACACCTTC. The chain combines TRBV5-1 with TRBJ1-2, with D possibly TRBD1 on 6 matching bases. Deletions cut 4 bases from V and 1 base from J, with 17 bases between. The CDR3 runs to 16 residues. CDR1 is SGHRS and CDR2 is YFSETQ in the germline V gene.